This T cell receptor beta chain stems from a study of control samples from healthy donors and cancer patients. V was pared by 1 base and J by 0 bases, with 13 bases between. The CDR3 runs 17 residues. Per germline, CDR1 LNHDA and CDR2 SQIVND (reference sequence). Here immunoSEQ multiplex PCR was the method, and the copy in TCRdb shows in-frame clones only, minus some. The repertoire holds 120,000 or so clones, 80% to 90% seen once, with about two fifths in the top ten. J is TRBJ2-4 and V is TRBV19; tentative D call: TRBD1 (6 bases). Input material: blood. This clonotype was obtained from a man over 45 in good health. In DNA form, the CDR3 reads TGTGCCAGTAGTATAGCTTTAGGGGGAGTAGCCAAAAACATTCAGTACTTC. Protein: CASSIALGGVAKNIQYF.